This T cell receptor (beta chain) was captured in a study of blood T cells in healthy people across ages. Overall study findings and caveats: Researchers deemed the diversity estimates from one million T cells underestimates.

In this sample, this clonotype turned up a few times. Its matching antigen is unknown. Then a second PCR, running roughly 7 to 11 cycles, was carried out with a sample-barcoded 5' primer and a J-beta primer mix. Tagging of each cDNA molecule was performed by a template-switch adaptor with 12 random nucleotides. TCRdb reanalysed the 5' RACE reads using MiXCR and keeps one entry per CDR3 protein. In the table there are approximately 830,000 distinct CDR3 sequences, around 68% of which are singletons. They isolated at least 6 million PBMCs from each sample. Trimming shortened V by 0 bases and J by 1 base, and 10 bases separated the two germline ends. The CDR3 runs to 16 residues. Germline V gene sequence: CDR1 MNHNY, CDR2 SVGAGI (reference sequence).

The sample was blood. The receptor comes from a man aged 30-40 years in good health. The chain combines TRBV6-6 with TRBJ2-4; D unresolved. CDR3 in amino acids: CASSYSRDRAKNIQYF. Here the CDR3 DNA reads TGTGCCAGCAGTTACTCGAGAGATAGGGCCAAAAACATTCAGTACTTC.